The rows below give T cell receptor beta chains drawn from one sample of a study of shared clonotypes between healthy human individuals. Here immunoSEQ multiplex PCR was the method, and the copy in TCRdb shows in-frame clones only, minus some. The table lists hundreds of thousands of clones, roughly four fifths of them singletons, with about 12% in the top ten. Material for sequencing was PBMCs. These receptor sequences come from a woman aged 40 to 49 in good health. Some clones in this sample may be carry-over from other donors' samples. The CDR3 runs from the conserved cysteine through the conserved F or W. D genes are given only for firm matches. Rows may omit the clone size; those that give it use once, few, many or a size class.

CDR3 DNA: TGTGCCAGCTCACCATTTCATGATCAGCCCCAGCATTTT; CDR3 protein: CASSPFHDQPQHF; clone size: few; CDR3 length: 13; J gene: TRBJ1-5; V gene: TRBV18; D gene: .
CDR3 DNA: TGTGCCTGGAGCCCGTTGGGAGGTGAGCAGTTCTTC; CDR3 protein: CAWSPLGGEQFF; clone size: .; CDR3 length: 12; J gene: TRBJ2-1; V gene: TRBV30; D gene: .
CDR3 DNA: TGTGCCACCAGCAGAGTAGCGGGAGAGTACGAGCAGTACTTC; CDR3 protein: CATSRVAGEYEQYF; clone size: .; CDR3 length: 14; J gene: TRBJ2-7; V gene: TRBV15; D gene: TRBD2
CDR3 DNA: TGTGCCAGCAGTGAATTCCCAGGGGGCTACACCGGGGAGCTGTTTTTT; CDR3 protein: CASSEFPGGYTGELFF; clone size: .; CDR3 length: 16; J gene: TRBJ2-2; V gene: TRBV6-1; D gene: TRBD1
CDR3 DNA: TGCGCCAGCAGCTTGGAAGGGGCCGGGGAGCTGTTTTTT; CDR3 protein: CASSLEGAGELFF; clone size: .; CDR3 length: 13; J gene: TRBJ2-2; V gene: TRBV5-1; D gene: .
CDR3 DNA: TGTGCCACCAGCAGGGGGGACAGGGGGAACACTGAAGCTTTCTTT; CDR3 protein: CATSRGDRGNTEAFF; clone size: .; CDR3 length: 15; J gene: TRBJ1-1; V gene: TRBV15; D gene: TRBD1
CDR3 DNA: TGCGCCAGCAGTTTGGTCGGGGAGGGTGCCGATACGCAGTATTTT; CDR3 protein: CASSLVGEGADTQYF; clone size: .; CDR3 length: 15; J gene: TRBJ2-3; V gene: TRBV5-1; D gene: TRBD2
CDR3 DNA: TGTGCCAGTAGTATCCACGCAGGGGAAACTGAAGCTTTCTTT; CDR3 protein: CASSIHAGETEAFF; clone size: .; CDR3 length: 14; J gene: TRBJ1-1; V gene: TRBV19; D gene: .
CDR3 DNA: TGTGCCAGCAGTCCCCCCCGGGACAGGGGTCGAAGGCAAGAGACCCAGTACTTC; CDR3 protein: CASSPPRDRGRRQETQYF; clone size: .; CDR3 length: 18; J gene: TRBJ2-5; V gene: TRBV27; D gene: TRBD1
CDR3 DNA: TGTGCTACCAGGGGTACTAGCAATCAGCCCCAGCATTTT; CDR3 protein: CATRGTSNQPQHF; clone size: .; CDR3 length: 13; J gene: TRBJ1-5; V gene: TRBV28; D gene: .
CDR3 DNA: TGTGCCAGCAGTCCTCTTACTAGCGGAGCCATCTACGAGCAGTACTTC; CDR3 protein: CASSPLTSGAIYEQYF; clone size: .; CDR3 length: 16; J gene: TRBJ2-7; V gene: TRBV27; D gene: TRBD2
CDR3 DNA: TGTGCCAGCAGTGAAAAAGCGGGAGGGCCTGAGACCCAGTACTTC; CDR3 protein: CASSEKAGGPETQYF; clone size: many; CDR3 length: 15; J gene: TRBJ2-5; V gene: TRBV6-1; D gene: TRBD2
CDR3 DNA: TGTGCCTGGAGTGCCCTTAGCAATCTGGGGTCCCAGTACTTC; CDR3 protein: CAWSALSNLGSQYF; clone size: few; CDR3 length: 14; J gene: TRBJ2-5; V gene: TRBV30; D gene: .
CDR3 DNA: TGTGCCAGCAGCGTAGCGGGGGGAGGTCCCTACGAGCAGTACTTC; CDR3 protein: CASSVAGGGPYEQYF; clone size: .; CDR3 length: 15; J gene: TRBJ2-7; V gene: TRBV9; D gene: TRBD2
CDR3 DNA: TGTGCCAGCAGTTCTCAGACAGGGGGACGGGCTGAAGCTTTCTTT; CDR3 protein: CASSSQTGGRAEAFF; clone size: once; CDR3 length: 15; J gene: TRBJ1-1; V gene: TRBV6-5; D gene: TRBD1
CDR3 DNA: TGTGCCAGTAGTATTTTTACGGAGGGGCGGGACACCGGGGAGCTGTTTTTT; CDR3 protein: CASSIFTEGRDTGELFF; clone size: .; CDR3 length: 17; J gene: TRBJ2-2; V gene: TRBV19; D gene: .
CDR3 DNA: TGTGCCAGCAGTTTCCGGGGCCCGAACACTGAAGCTTTCTTT; CDR3 protein: CASSFRGPNTEAFF; clone size: .; CDR3 length: 14; J gene: TRBJ1-1; V gene: TRBV27; D gene: .
CDR3 DNA: TGCGCCAGCAGGGACAGGCGGGGGTCGTGGGGCAACACTGAAGCTTTCTTT; CDR3 protein: CASRDRRGSWGNTEAFF; clone size: .; CDR3 length: 17; J gene: TRBJ1-1; V gene: TRBV10-2; D gene: TRBD1
CDR3 DNA: TGTGCCAGCAGCTGGACAGGGGGCCTGAATGAGCAGTTCTTC; CDR3 protein: CASSWTGGLNEQFF; clone size: .; CDR3 length: 14; J gene: TRBJ2-1; V gene: TRBV7-3; D gene: TRBD1
CDR3 DNA: TGTGCCAGCAGCGGCCGGGACAGCTCAGCTAACTATGGCTACACCTTC; CDR3 protein: CASSGRDSSANYGYTF; clone size: .; CDR3 length: 16; J gene: TRBJ1-2; V gene: TRBV9; D gene: TRBD1
CDR3 DNA: TGTGCCAGCAGTGAATACGGCCAAGAGACCCAGTACTTC; CDR3 protein: CASSEYGQETQYF; clone size: .; CDR3 length: 13; J gene: TRBJ2-5; V gene: TRBV2; D gene: .
CDR3 DNA: TGTGCCATCAGCCCGGGACACCTTAATCAGCCCCAGCATTTT; CDR3 protein: CAISPGHLNQPQHF; clone size: .; CDR3 length: 14; J gene: TRBJ1-5; V gene: TRBV10-3; D gene: .
CDR3 DNA: TGTGCCAGCAGCGTATTTGTGGGGGAGCTGTTTTTT; CDR3 protein: CASSVFVGELFF; clone size: .; CDR3 length: 12; J gene: TRBJ2-2; V gene: TRBV9; D gene: .
CDR3 DNA: TGTGCCACAGTCTCGGGACAAAGAAATCAGCCCCAGCATTTT; CDR3 protein: CATVSGQRNQPQHF; clone size: .; CDR3 length: 14; J gene: TRBJ1-5; V gene: TRBV19; D gene: .
CDR3 DNA: TGTGCCTGGAGCGCAGGGACAGAACAAGAGACCCAGTACTTC; CDR3 protein: CAWSAGTEQETQYF; clone size: .; CDR3 length: 14; J gene: TRBJ2-5; V gene: TRBV30; D gene: TRBD1
CDR3 DNA: TGTGCCAGCAGCTGGTGGGCGGCGGGAATGTACCAAGAGACCCAGTACTTC; CDR3 protein: CASSWWAAGMYQETQYF; clone size: .; CDR3 length: 17; J gene: TRBJ2-5; V gene: TRBV5-6; D gene: .
CDR3 DNA: TGTGCCACCAGCAGAGAGCGAAGCGGTTACAATGAGCAGTTCTTC; CDR3 protein: CATSRERSGYNEQFF; clone size: .; CDR3 length: 15; J gene: TRBJ2-1; V gene: TRBV15; D gene: .
CDR3 DNA: TGTGCCTGTACCCAGTCGTCCGGCACTGAAGCTTTCTTT; CDR3 protein: CACTQSSGTEAFF; clone size: .; CDR3 length: 13; J gene: TRBJ1-1; V gene: TRBV30; D gene: .
CDR3 DNA: TGCAGTGTCGGGACCTACAATGAGCAGTTCTTC; CDR3 protein: CSVGTYNEQFF; clone size: .; CDR3 length: 11; J gene: TRBJ2-1; V gene: TRBV20-1; D gene: .
CDR3 DNA: TGTGCCAGCAGCTTGGCGGGCAGGGGGAGAACTGAAGCTTTCTTT; CDR3 protein: CASSLAGRGRTEAFF; clone size: few; CDR3 length: 15; J gene: TRBJ1-1; V gene: TRBV5-6; D gene: TRBD1
CDR3 DNA: TGCGCCAGCAGGACAGGGGATGGGGTAAGCAATCAGCCCCAGCATTTT; CDR3 protein: CASRTGDGVSNQPQHF; clone size: .; CDR3 length: 16; J gene: TRBJ1-5; V gene: TRBV10-2; D gene: TRBD1
CDR3 DNA: TGTGCCAGCAGCTTGTATGAAGCTAGCGGGAGCTCCTACAATGAGCAGTTCTTC; CDR3 protein: CASSLYEASGSSYNEQFF; clone size: .; CDR3 length: 18; J gene: TRBJ2-1; V gene: TRBV5-6; D gene: TRBD2
CDR3 DNA: TGTGCCAGCAGCTTGACGGGACAGGGGGCGTATCATGGCTACACCTTC; CDR3 protein: CASSLTGQGAYHGYTF; clone size: .; CDR3 length: 16; J gene: TRBJ1-2; V gene: TRBV5-6; D gene: TRBD1
CDR3 DNA: TGTGCCAGCAGCTTAATGGGCCAGGGGGGCACCGGGGAGCTGTTTTTT; CDR3 protein: CASSLMGQGGTGELFF; clone size: .; CDR3 length: 16; J gene: TRBJ2-2; V gene: TRBV11-3; D gene: .
CDR3 DNA: TGTGCCAGTAGTGGATCCAGGGGTCCCCAAGACTTCATTCAGTACTTC; CDR3 protein: CASSGSRGPQDFIQYF; clone size: .; CDR3 length: 16; J gene: TRBJ2-4; V gene: TRBV19; D gene: .
CDR3 DNA: TGTGCCAGCAGTGTCAGGAGTGAAGAGACCCAGTACTTC; CDR3 protein: CASSVRSEETQYF; clone size: .; CDR3 length: 13; J gene: TRBJ2-5; V gene: TRBV2; D gene: .
CDR3 DNA: TGTGCCAGCACCCCAGGGGACAGGGTTGCTTCACCCCTCCACTTT; CDR3 protein: CASTPGDRVASPLHF; clone size: .; CDR3 length: 15; J gene: TRBJ1-6; V gene: TRBV28; D gene: TRBD1
CDR3 DNA: TGTGCCAGCACTAGAACGCGGCAGCTAAACACTGAAGCTTTCTTT; CDR3 protein: CASTRTRQLNTEAFF; clone size: few; CDR3 length: 15; J gene: TRBJ1-1; V gene: TRBV2; D gene: .
CDR3 DNA: TGCGCCAGCAGCTTGGATAGGGGGGATGAGCAGTTCTTC; CDR3 protein: CASSLDRGDEQFF; clone size: .; CDR3 length: 13; J gene: TRBJ2-1; V gene: TRBV5-1; D gene: .
CDR3 DNA: TGTGCCAGCAGCTTAGAACTTGATGCGGGTGCCACGCTACAGGGGCAGTTCTTC; CDR3 protein: CASSLELDAGATLQGQFF; clone size: .; CDR3 length: 18; J gene: TRBJ2-1; V gene: TRBV7-9; D gene: .
CDR3 DNA: TGTGCCAGCAGCGTGAGTCCCCAGGGCAATGAAAAACTGTTTTTT; CDR3 protein: CASSVSPQGNEKLFF; clone size: .; CDR3 length: 15; J gene: TRBJ1-4; V gene: TRBV9; D gene: .
CDR3 DNA: TGTGCCAGCAGCTTCCGCCCGACTAGCGGGAGGGCTGAGCAGTTCTTC; CDR3 protein: CASSFRPTSGRAEQFF; clone size: .; CDR3 length: 16; J gene: TRBJ2-1; V gene: TRBV7-3; D gene: TRBD2
CDR3 DNA: TGTGCCAGCAGCCACGCTATCACTAGCGGGAGGGCCAATGAGCAGTTCTTC; CDR3 protein: CASSHAITSGRANEQFF; clone size: once; CDR3 length: 17; J gene: TRBJ2-1; V gene: TRBV4-2; D gene: TRBD2
CDR3 DNA: TGTGCCAGCAGCGCAGGGACTAGATACAATGGGCAGTTCTTC; CDR3 protein: CASSAGTRYNGQFF; clone size: .; CDR3 length: 14; J gene: TRBJ2-1; V gene: TRBV9; D gene: TRBD2
CDR3 DNA: TGTGCCACCAGCAGAGAAGGTGAACTAGCGGGAGGAAATGAGCAGTTCTTC; CDR3 protein: CATSREGELAGGNEQFF; clone size: many; CDR3 length: 17; J gene: TRBJ2-1; V gene: TRBV15; D gene: TRBD2